This TCR beta chain comes out of a study of post-analysis software for immune sequencing data. Study information: Included among the disease courses, which were recorded for the cohort, were relapsing-remitting, secondary progressive and progressive-relapsing multiple sclerosis. Study outcomes and limitations: With TRBV5-6, TRBV5-1 and TRBV20-1 included, about five TRBV segments were more frequent in patients than in controls. Diversity measured as normalized Chao1 was significantly lower in multiple sclerosis patients than in controls. Pronounced co-clustering by F measure was evident among identically batched samples.

Details on this clonotype: What it binds is unknown.

The CDR3 has 15 amino acids. The germline gives CDR1 MGHRA, CDR2 YSYEKL. The V segment lost 3 bases and the J segment 8 bases; nucleotides outside the gene matches: 12. Researchers reported that TCR beta cDNA libraries carried unique molecular identifiers. TCRdb re-analysed the PCR reads in MiXCR, keeping a single row per CDR3 protein. Of hundreds of thousands of distinct CDR3 sequences in the sample, roughly 50% were seen once. Sequenced: blood. V is TRBV4-1 and J is TRBJ1-2, with TRBD1 identical over 7 bases. The clonotype was recovered from a girl under 18 with multiple sclerosis. The CDR3 is CASSHGTGQWSGYTF. The CDR3 DNA sequence: TGCGCCAGCAGCCATGGGACGGGACAGTGGTCCGGCTACACCTTC.